This TCR beta chain was observed in a study of PD-1 blockade in classical Hodgkin lymphoma. Trimming took off 4 bases at V and 10 bases at J, with 8 bases between the two ends. The CDR3 has 11 amino acids. CDR1 and CDR2 from the germline V gene are SNHLY and FYNNEI. Data came from immunoSEQ multiplex PCR; TCRdb stores just in-frame clones and leaves some out. The sample has tens of thousands of clones, approximately 85% seen once. Time point indicated: cycle 4 day 1 (C4D1), after less than seven weeks of nivolumab. The patients all showed relapse after autologous stem cell transplantation, while their brentuximab vedotin exposure varied.

Here the sequenced sample was peripheral blood mononuclear cells (PBMCs), taken before the fourth cycle of nivolumab. The TCR originated in a human donor with classical Hodgkin lymphoma. This chain links TRBV2 with TRBJ2-1, with unresolved D. DNA of the CDR3: TGTGCCAGCAGTGGGGATCAGGAGCAGTTCTTC. Amino acids: CASSGDQEQFF.